Listed below are T cell receptor beta chains from one sample, sequenced in a study of T-cell memory formation after mild COVID-19. TCRdb re-called the 5' RACE reads with MiXCR, one entry per CDR3 protein. The sample carries just over 350,000 distinct CDR3 sequences, around 15% recorded once. Material for sequencing was PBMCs or a T cell subset sorted from them (not recorded which). Receptor source: a man aged 18 to 30 who had mild COVID-19 (a few samples of this study predate the infection). Cell type and time point are not known. Both conserved end residues are part of each CDR3. The order of the fields is J gene, V gene, CDR3 protein.

j_gene: TRBJ1-4; v_gene: TRBV19; CDR3aa: CASSTSSDEKLFF
j_gene: TRBJ1-1; v_gene: TRBV7-3; CDR3aa: CASSPDGTEAFF
j_gene: TRBJ1-2; v_gene: TRBV6-2/TRBV6-3; CDR3aa: CASSDSGTGAGYTF
j_gene: TRBJ2-2; v_gene: TRBV5-1; CDR3aa: CASSPITGLAGTGELFF
j_gene: TRBJ2-4; v_gene: TRBV6-1; CDR3aa: CASSPGLADKNIQYF
j_gene: TRBJ2-1; v_gene: TRBV7-9; CDR3aa: CASSLRKYNEQFF
j_gene: TRBJ1-5; v_gene: TRBV3-1; CDR3aa: CASSARGVSNQPQHF
j_gene: TRBJ2-7; v_gene: TRBV2; CDR3aa: CASKGQALAYEQYF
j_gene: TRBJ2-1; v_gene: TRBV2; CDR3aa: CASSELAWQVYNEQFF
j_gene: TRBJ2-2; v_gene: TRBV7-2; CDR3aa: CASSLAYGELFF
j_gene: TRBJ1-6; v_gene: TRBV12-3/TRBV12-4; CDR3aa: CASNRGYNSPLHF
j_gene: TRBJ1-1; v_gene: TRBV4-3; CDR3aa: CASSQEIVGLGGYYTEAFF
j_gene: TRBJ2-5; v_gene: TRBV6-2/TRBV6-3; CDR3aa: CASSYRDWWETQYF
j_gene: TRBJ2-5; v_gene: TRBV4-3; CDR3aa: CASSQGQGYQETQYF
j_gene: TRBJ2-3; v_gene: TRBV20-1; CDR3aa: CSAPTGQGTDTQYF
j_gene: TRBJ1-3; v_gene: TRBV9; CDR3aa: CASSADGLGGNTIYF
j_gene: TRBJ2-6; v_gene: TRBV7-2; CDR3aa: CASSARGTGGYSSGANVLTF
j_gene: TRBJ1-6; v_gene: TRBV10-3; CDR3aa: CAISESGSGSPLHF
j_gene: TRBJ1-1; v_gene: TRBV5-6; CDR3aa: CASSLVHFPQNTEAFF
j_gene: TRBJ2-5; v_gene: TRBV20-1; CDR3aa: CSALRGGARETQYF
j_gene: TRBJ2-3; v_gene: TRBV5-1; CDR3aa: CASSIGQVVSTDTQYF
j_gene: TRBJ2-4; v_gene: TRBV20-1; CDR3aa: CSASSVAKNIQYF
j_gene: TRBJ2-7; v_gene: TRBV7-2; CDR3aa: CASSLKPGQGGKQYF
j_gene: TRBJ1-1; v_gene: TRBV4-1; CDR3aa: CASSQAFTGRTEAFF
j_gene: TRBJ2-6; v_gene: TRBV6-2/TRBV6-3; CDR3aa: CASSKISRSGANVLTF
j_gene: TRBJ1-4; v_gene: TRBV29-1; CDR3aa: CSGGTGRPNEKLFF
j_gene: TRBJ1-2; v_gene: TRBV5-1; CDR3aa: CARIPTDYGYTF
j_gene: TRBJ1-4; v_gene: TRBV7-9; CDR3aa: CASSLAGAIRGKLFF
j_gene: TRBJ2-6; v_gene: TRBV18; CDR3aa: CASSRTATSLGTNVLTF
j_gene: TRBJ1-6; v_gene: TRBV9; CDR3aa: CASSVDPLYSPLHF
j_gene: TRBJ1-5; v_gene: TRBV2; CDR3aa: CASSEVTGYQPQHF
j_gene: TRBJ2-7; v_gene: TRBV5-1; CDR3aa: CASSLSGWPPPFDEQYF
j_gene: TRBJ2-1; v_gene: TRBV29-1; CDR3aa: CSVMQMDEQFF
j_gene: TRBJ2-7; v_gene: TRBV21-1; CDR3aa: CASSKETGLSSYEQYF
j_gene: TRBJ1-1; v_gene: TRBV4-3; CDR3aa: CASSPDGHRGGTEAFF
j_gene: TRBJ1-6; v_gene: TRBV4-3; CDR3aa: CASSQDWGGDSPLHF
j_gene: TRBJ1-6; v_gene: TRBV7-2; CDR3aa: CASSLWVQERLHF
j_gene: TRBJ2-1; v_gene: TRBV7-3; CDR3aa: CASSLGPRPGYNEQFF
j_gene: TRBJ2-4; v_gene: TRBV4-2; CDR3aa: CASSQDGRTHASPSKNIQYF
j_gene: TRBJ2-2; v_gene: TRBV4-2; CDR3aa: CASSQRDGELFF
j_gene: TRBJ2-3; v_gene: TRBV7-9; CDR3aa: CASSLELAGGADTQYF
j_gene: TRBJ2-1; v_gene: TRBV7-2; CDR3aa: CASSHPRRGGLAGDTYNEQFF
j_gene: TRBJ2-6; v_gene: TRBV5-1; CDR3aa: CASSWGPTGANVLTF
j_gene: TRBJ2-4; v_gene: TRBV19; CDR3aa: CASSIPPINIQYF
j_gene: TRBJ2-1; v_gene: TRBV27; CDR3aa: CASSRDSPSNGGFYNEQFF
j_gene: TRBJ2-1; v_gene: TRBV5-1; CDR3aa: CASGWTGGSGEQFF
j_gene: TRBJ2-1; v_gene: TRBV12-3/TRBV12-4; CDR3aa: CASSFAGVRGGNEQLF
j_gene: TRBJ1-2; v_gene: TRBV11-2; CDR3aa: CASSPQEYRGYTF
j_gene: TRBJ2-1; v_gene: TRBV5-4; CDR3aa: CASSLVPSHEQFF
j_gene: TRBJ2-3; v_gene: TRBV20-1; CDR3aa: CSARDRRRDTQYF
j_gene: TRBJ1-2; v_gene: TRBV6-1; CDR3aa: CASSATGGGLKGYTF
j_gene: TRBJ2-1; v_gene: TRBV27; CDR3aa: CASSHGGQGYNEQFF
j_gene: TRBJ2-3; v_gene: TRBV7-9; CDR3aa: CASGSDTQYF
j_gene: TRBJ2-7; v_gene: TRBV6-6; CDR3aa: CASSSSDRVVTYEQYF
j_gene: TRBJ2-1; v_gene: TRBV29-1; CDR3aa: CSGAGGPNEQFF
j_gene: TRBJ2-3; v_gene: TRBV10-3; CDR3aa: CAIRQGSADTQYF
j_gene: TRBJ2-3; v_gene: TRBV3-2; CDR3aa: CASSQTTSGTTTDTQYF
j_gene: TRBJ2-3; v_gene: TRBV4-1; CDR3aa: CASSQTGAYTQYF
j_gene: TRBJ1-3; v_gene: TRBV7-6; CDR3aa: CASSLSGTPSSGNTIYF